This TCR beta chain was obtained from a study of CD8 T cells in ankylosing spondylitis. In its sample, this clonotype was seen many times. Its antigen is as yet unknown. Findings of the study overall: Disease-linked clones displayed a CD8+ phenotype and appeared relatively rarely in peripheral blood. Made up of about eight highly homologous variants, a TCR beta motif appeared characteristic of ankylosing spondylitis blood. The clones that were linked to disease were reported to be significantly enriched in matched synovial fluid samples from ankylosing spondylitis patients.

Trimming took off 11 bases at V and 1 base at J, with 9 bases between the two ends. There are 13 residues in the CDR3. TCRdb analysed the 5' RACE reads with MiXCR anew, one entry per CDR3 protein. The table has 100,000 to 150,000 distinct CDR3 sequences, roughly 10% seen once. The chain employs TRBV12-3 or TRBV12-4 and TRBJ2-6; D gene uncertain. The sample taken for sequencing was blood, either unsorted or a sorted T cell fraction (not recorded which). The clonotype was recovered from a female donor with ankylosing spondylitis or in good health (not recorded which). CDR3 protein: CALSVSGANVLTF. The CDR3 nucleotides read TGTGCCTTAAGTGTGTCTGGGGCCAACGTCCTGACTTTC.